Shown below are 15 T cell receptor beta chains from a single sample sequenced in a study of blood T cell repertoires in COVID-19. This table comes from immunoSEQ multiplex PCR, and its TCRdb copy is limited to in-frame clones, with some not included. The table has about 530,000 clones, 85% to 90% seen once; the top ten hold less than 9.5%. The sample was peripheral blood. Receptors originate from a woman aged 45-60 years with COVID-19, enrolled during active disease.

The chain links TRBV10-3 to TRBJ1-1; D is perhaps TRBD1 (6 bases). Trimming removed 2 bases at V and 4 bases at J, with 11 bases between. This CDR3 comprises 14 residues. Germline CDR1 reads ENHRY; CDR2 reads SYGVKD. CDR3 DNA: TGTGCCATCAGTGAGCAGGGGAAGAGCACTGAAGCTTTCTTT. Its protein product is CAISEQGKSTEAFF.

CDR3 nucleotides: TGCGCCAGCAGCTTTAACGGAGACACAGATACGCAGTATTTT. Residues: CASSFNGDTDTQYF. The chain joins TRBV5-1 to TRBJ2-3; the D is unclear. CDR3 size: 14 residues. V was pared by 2 bases and J by 2 bases, with 9 bases between. Looked up from germline, CDR1 is SGHRS and CDR2 is YFSETQ.

The chain uses TRBV6-5 and TRBJ1-4; 11 bases agree with TRBD1. Trimming cost V 2 bases and J 7 bases; bases outside gene matches: 3. Germline CDR1 MNHEY, CDR2 SVGAGI. CDR3 length equals 15 residues. CDR3 amino acids: CASSYQGQGGEKLFF. The CDR3 bases are TGTGCCAGCAGTTACCAGGGACAGGGGGGTGAAAAACTGTTTTTT.

This clone was seen more than once but under ten times. The chain combines TRBV12-5 with TRBJ1-1; 7 bases are a match to TRBD1. CDR1 and CDR2 (germline): LGHNT, FRNRAP. With V trimmed by 5 bases and J by 1 base, 7 bases remained unmatched. The CDR3 spans 15 residues. CDR3 in amino acids: CASGPGQTTNTEAFF. DNA of the CDR3: TGTGCTAGTGGTCCGGGACAGACGACGAACACTGAAGCTTTCTTT.

The V and J genes are TRBV6-5 and TRBJ2-7, with D unresolved. The CDR3 length is 15 residues. Germline-derived CDR1 and CDR2 are MNHEY and SVGAGI. Trimming stripped 2 bases from V and 1 base from J, with 12 bases between. The CDR3 DNA is TGTGCCAGCAGTTACGGCTTGGGCAGTTCCTACGAGCAGTACTTC. It encodes CASSYGLGSSYEQYF.

This chain joins TRBV14 and TRBJ2-4; D may be TRBD1 (6 bases). This CDR3 is 16 amino acids long. Germline V gives CDR1 SGHDN, CDR2 FVKESK. V was pared by 3 bases and J by 6 bases, with 18 bases between. The CDR3 region is CASSQFPGESGNIQYF. The CDR3 DNA sequence: TGTGCCAGCAGCCAGTTCCCAGGGGAATCAGGAAACATTCAGTACTTC. The variable domain in full, completed from reference TRBV14 and TRBJ2-4, reads EAGVTQFPSHSVIEKGQTVTLRCDPISGHDNLYWYRRVMGKEIKFLLHFVKESKQDESGMPNNRFLAERTGGTYSTLKVQPAELEDSGVYFCASSQFPGESGNIQYFGAGTRLSVL.

The gene calls are TRBV2 and TRBJ2-4, with unresolved D. V gave up 1 base and J gave up 9 bases, with 13 bases separating them. The CDR3 spans 14 residues. Germline V gene sequence: CDR1 SNHLY, CDR2 FYNNEI. CDR3 sequence (DNA): TGTGCCAGCAGTGAAGGTCAGTTTTACAGCATTCAGTACTTC. It codes for CASSEGQFYSIQYF.

V and J are TRBV4-2 and TRBJ1-6; TRBD1 aligns across 10 bases. Per the germline V gene, CDR1 is LGHNA and CDR2 is YNFKEQ. CDR3 length equals 18 residues. Unmatched junction bases numbered 12, after V lost 4 bases and J lost 6 bases. The CDR3 nucleotides are TGTGCCAGCAGCCGGGCGGTAGGGACAGGGGATTCTAATTCACCCCTCCACTTT. Its protein product is CASSRAVGTGDSNSPLHF.

This clone appeared once. The rearrangement links TRBV24-1 to TRBJ2-3; 12 positions agree with TRBD2. In germline, CDR1 is KGHDR, CDR2 SFDVKD. The CDR3 extends over 15 amino acids. The junction had 2 bases not matched to a gene; V was cut back by 1 base and J by 7 bases. CDR3 residues: CATSDLTSGGYTQYF. CDR3 nucleotides: TGTGCCACCAGTGATTTAACTAGCGGGGGGTATACGCAGTATTTT.

In its sample, this clone was seen once. V is TRBV27 and J is TRBJ1-5, with D maybe TRBD1 (6 bases). CDR3 length equals 15 residues. The germline V and J ends were trimmed by 2 bases and 1 base, with 9 bases remaining between them. Germline V gene lookup returns CDR1 MNHEY and CDR2 SMNVEV (reference sequence). CDR3 protein: CASSLHRASNQPQHF. CDR3 nucleotides: TGTGCCAGCAGTTTACACAGGGCAAGCAATCAGCCCCAGCATTTT.

The V gene is TRBV27, the J gene TRBJ2-2, with TRBD2 identical over 13 bases. The germline CDR1 and CDR2 sequences are MNHEY and SMNVEV (reference sequence). The CDR3 runs to 15 residues. Trimming took 6 bases from V and 8 from J; bases not matched to a gene: 6. This CDR3 is CASSLGTSGKGELFF. As DNA, the CDR3 is TGTGCCAGCAGCCTGGGGACTAGCGGGAAAGGGGAGCTGTTTTTT.

V and J are TRBV19 and TRBJ2-5, with D possibly TRBD1 on 6 matching bases. The CDR3 runs to 14 residues. The V gene lost 3 bases and the J gene lost 4 bases, with 12 bases spanning the gap. Germline CDR1 and CDR2: LNHDA and SQIVND (reference sequence). This CDR3 reads CASSIVAGAETQYF. DNA of the CDR3: TGTGCCAGTAGTATCGTGGCAGGGGCAGAGACCCAGTACTTC.

The V gene is TRBV2, the J gene TRBJ1-2; 8 nucleotides match TRBD1. Per the germline V gene, CDR1 is SNHLY and CDR2 is FYNNEI. The CDR3 contains 13 residues. Unmatched junction bases numbered 3, after V lost 3 bases and J lost 6 bases. Here the CDR3 reads CASSETGEDGYTF. The CDR3 coding sequence is TGTGCCAGCAGTGAGACAGGGGAGGATGGCTACACCTTC.

V is TRBV10-3 and J is TRBJ2-1, with 8 bases identical to TRBD2. Germline values: CDR1 ENHRY, CDR2 SYGVKD. V trimming: 7 bases; J trimming: 3 bases; junction bases outside the gene matches: 8. The CDR3 runs 15 residues. CDR3 protein: CAITPGGAGYNEQFF. The CDR3 DNA sequence: TGTGCCATCACCCCCGGGGGGGCAGGCTACAATGAGCAGTTCTTC.

This rearrangement joins TRBV29-1 to TRBJ1-2, with 9 positions matching TRBD1. CDR3 length: 15 amino acids. With 4 bases clipped from V and 1 base from J, the junction kept 7 bases outside the gene matches. Germline V gene data show CDR1 as SQVTM and CDR2 as ANQGSEA. Written as DNA, the CDR3 is TGCAGCGTTGTGGGGGGACAGGGTCGTAACTATGGCTACACCTTC. Its protein is CSVVGGQGRNYGYTF.